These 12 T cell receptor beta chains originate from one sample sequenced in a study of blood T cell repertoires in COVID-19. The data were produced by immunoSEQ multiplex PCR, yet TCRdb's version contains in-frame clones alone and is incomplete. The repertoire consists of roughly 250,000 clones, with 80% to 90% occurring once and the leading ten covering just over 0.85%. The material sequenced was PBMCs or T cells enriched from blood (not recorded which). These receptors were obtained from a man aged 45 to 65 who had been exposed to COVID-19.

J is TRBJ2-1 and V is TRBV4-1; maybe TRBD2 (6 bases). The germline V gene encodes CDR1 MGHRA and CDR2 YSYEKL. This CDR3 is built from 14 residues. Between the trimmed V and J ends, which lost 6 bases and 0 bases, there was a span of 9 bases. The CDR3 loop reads CASRSGLSYNEQFF. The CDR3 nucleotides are TGCGCCAGCAGAAGCGGGCTCTCCTACAATGAGCAGTTCTTC.

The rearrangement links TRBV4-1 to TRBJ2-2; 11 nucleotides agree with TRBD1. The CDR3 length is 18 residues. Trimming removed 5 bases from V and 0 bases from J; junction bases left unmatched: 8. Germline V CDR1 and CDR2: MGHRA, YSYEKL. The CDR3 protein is CASSGRTGGVANTGELFF. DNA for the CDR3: TGCGCCAGCAGCGGTCGGACAGGGGGCGTAGCGAACACCGGGGAGCTGTTTTTT.

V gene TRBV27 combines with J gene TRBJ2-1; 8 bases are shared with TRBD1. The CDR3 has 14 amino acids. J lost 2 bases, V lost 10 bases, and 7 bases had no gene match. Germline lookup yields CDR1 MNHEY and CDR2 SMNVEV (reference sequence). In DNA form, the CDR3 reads TGTGCCACCTCCCCACAGGGGGCCTACAATGAGCAGTTCTTC. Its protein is CATSPQGAYNEQFF.

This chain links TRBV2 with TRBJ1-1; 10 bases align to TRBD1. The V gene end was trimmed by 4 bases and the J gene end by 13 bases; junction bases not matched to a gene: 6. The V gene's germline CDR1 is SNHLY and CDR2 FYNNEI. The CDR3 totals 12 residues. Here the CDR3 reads CASSGDRGKGFF. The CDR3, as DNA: TGTGCCAGCAGTGGGGACAGGGGAAAGGGTTTCTTT. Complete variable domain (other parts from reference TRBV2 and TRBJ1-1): EPEVTQTPSHQVTQMGQEVILRCVPISNHLYFYWYRQILGQKVEFLVSFYNNEISEKSEIFDDQFSVERPDGSNFTLKIRSTKLEDSAMYFCASSGDRGKGFFGQGTRLTVV.

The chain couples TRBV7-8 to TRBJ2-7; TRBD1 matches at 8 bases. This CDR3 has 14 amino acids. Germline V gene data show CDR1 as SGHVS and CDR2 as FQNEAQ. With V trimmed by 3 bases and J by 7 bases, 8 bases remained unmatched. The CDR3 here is CASSFRTGKGEQYV. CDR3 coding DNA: TGTGCCAGCAGCTTCCGGACAGGGAAGGGGGAGCAGTACGTC.

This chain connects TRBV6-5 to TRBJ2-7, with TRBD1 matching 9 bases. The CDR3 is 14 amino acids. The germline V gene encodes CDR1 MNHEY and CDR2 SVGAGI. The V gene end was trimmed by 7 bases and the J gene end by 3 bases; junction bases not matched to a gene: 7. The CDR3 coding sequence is TGTGCCAGCACCGCAGCGGGACAGGGCTACGAGCAGTACTTC. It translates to CASTAAGQGYEQYF.

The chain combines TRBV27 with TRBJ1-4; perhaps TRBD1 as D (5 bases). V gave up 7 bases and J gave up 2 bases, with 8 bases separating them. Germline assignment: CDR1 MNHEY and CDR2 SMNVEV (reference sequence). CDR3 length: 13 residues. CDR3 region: CASIRQTNEKLFF. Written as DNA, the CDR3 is TGTGCCAGCATTCGACAGACTAATGAAAAACTGTTTTTT.

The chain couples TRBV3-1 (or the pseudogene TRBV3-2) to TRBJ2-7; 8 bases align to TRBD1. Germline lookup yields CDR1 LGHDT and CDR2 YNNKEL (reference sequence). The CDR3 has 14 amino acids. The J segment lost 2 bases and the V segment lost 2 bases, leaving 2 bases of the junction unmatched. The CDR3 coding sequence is TGTGCCAGCAGCCAACGGACAGGGACCTACGAGCAGTACTTC. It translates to CASSQRTGTYEQYF.

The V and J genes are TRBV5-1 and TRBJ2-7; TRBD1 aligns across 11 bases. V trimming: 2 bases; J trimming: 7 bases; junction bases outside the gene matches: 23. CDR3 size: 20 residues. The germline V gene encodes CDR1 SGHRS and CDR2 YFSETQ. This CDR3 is CASSFLKRTGGGIPFGEQYF. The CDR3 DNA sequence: TGCGCCAGCAGCTTTTTGAAGAGGACAGGGGGCGGTATTCCTTTTGGAGAGCAGTACTTC.

The CDR3 DNA is TGTGCCAGCAGCGGGACAGGGGGAGTCACCGGGGAGCTGTTTTTT. Translating gives CASSGTGGVTGELFF. The chain links TRBV9 to TRBJ2-2; 10 nucleotides line up with TRBD1. CDR3 length: 15 amino acids. Germline CDR1 and CDR2: SGDLS and YYNGEE. V was pared by 3 bases and J by 4 bases, with 3 bases of the junction left unmatched.

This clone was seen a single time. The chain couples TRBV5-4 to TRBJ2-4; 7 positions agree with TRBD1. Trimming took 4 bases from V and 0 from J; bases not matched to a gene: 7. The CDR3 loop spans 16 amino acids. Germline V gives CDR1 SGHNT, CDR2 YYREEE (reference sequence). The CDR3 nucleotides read TGTGCCAGCAGCCCACAGGGGTCTTTAGCCAAAAACATTCAGTACTTC. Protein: CASSPQGSLAKNIQYF.

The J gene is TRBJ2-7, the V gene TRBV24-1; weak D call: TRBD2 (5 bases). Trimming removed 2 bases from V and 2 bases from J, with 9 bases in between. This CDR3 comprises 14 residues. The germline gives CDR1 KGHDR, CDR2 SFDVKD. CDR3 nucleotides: TGTGCCACCAGTGATTCCCGGAGGCCCTACGAGCAGTACTTC. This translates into CATSDSRRPYEQYF.